Listed below are T cell receptor beta chains from one sample, sequenced in a study of blood T cell repertoires in COVID-19. TCRdb's table, derived via immunoSEQ multiplex PCR, lists solely in-frame clones and lacks some. Seen here are about 360,000 clones, around 87% observed once, and the top ten hold 3%. Sequenced input: peripheral blood. Source of these receptors: a human donor in a cohort sampled during active COVID-19. The CDR3 runs from the conserved cysteine through the conserved F or W. Fields, in order: clone size, D gene, V gene, J gene, CDR3 protein, CDR3 DNA. The D gene is left open where the match is weak. Expanded clones get a size class; other rows say once, few or many, or leave the size out.

clone_size: NA; d_call: NA; v_call: TRBV12-5; j_call: TRBJ2-1; cdr3_aa: CASGLATGTAVYNEQFF; cdr3_nt: TGTGCTAGTGGTTTGGCCACTGGGACTGCCGTATACAATGAGCAGTTCTTC
clone_size: NA; d_call: NA; v_call: TRBV5-5; j_call: TRBJ1-4; cdr3_aa: CASSPPHGGTNEKLFF; cdr3_nt: TGTGCCAGCAGCCCCCCCCACGGTGGTACTAATGAAAAACTGTTTTTT
clone_size: NA; d_call: NA; v_call: TRBV7-9; j_call: TRBJ2-1; cdr3_aa: CASSLRGTAYNEQFF; cdr3_nt: TGTGCCAGCAGCTTACGAGGGACTGCCTACAATGAGCAGTTCTTC
clone_size: NA; d_call: NA; v_call: TRBV20-1; j_call: TRBJ2-7; cdr3_aa: CSAMGSYEQYF; cdr3_nt: TGCAGTGCTATGGGGAGCTACGAGCAGTACTTC
clone_size: once; d_call: TRBD1; v_call: TRBV2; j_call: TRBJ2-7; cdr3_aa: CASSEATGEQYF; cdr3_nt: TGTGCCAGCAGTGAAGCGACAGGGGAGCAGTACTTC
clone_size: NA; d_call: NA; v_call: TRBV5-6; j_call: TRBJ1-1; cdr3_aa: CASSQMSVLEAFF; cdr3_nt: TGTGCCAGCAGCCAAATGAGCGTCCTAGAGGCTTTCTTT
clone_size: NA; d_call: TRBD2; v_call: TRBV7-9; j_call: TRBJ2-2; cdr3_aa: CASSYYWGLAGVTGELFF; cdr3_nt: TGTGCCAGCAGCTACTATTGGGGACTAGCGGGGGTTACCGGGGAGCTGTTTTTT
clone_size: NA; d_call: TRBD1; v_call: TRBV27; j_call: TRBJ2-1; cdr3_aa: CASSRSGGEQFF; cdr3_nt: TGTGCCAGCAGCCGATCAGGGGGCGAGCAGTTCTTC
clone_size: NA; d_call: TRBD1; v_call: TRBV7-9; j_call: TRBJ1-4; cdr3_aa: CASSPGRTGDEKLFF; cdr3_nt: TGTGCCAGCAGCCCTGGCCGGACAGGGGATGAAAAACTGTTTTTT
clone_size: NA; d_call: NA; v_call: TRBV2; j_call: TRBJ2-6; cdr3_aa: CASSTDRTGANVLTF; cdr3_nt: TGTGCCAGCAGCACCGACAGAACTGGGGCCAACGTCCTGACTTTC
clone_size: NA; d_call: NA; v_call: TRBV11-1; j_call: TRBJ1-1; cdr3_aa: CASSPFKGTEAFF; cdr3_nt: TGTGCCAGCAGCCCTTTCAAGGGGACTGAAGCTTTCTTT
clone_size: NA; d_call: TRBD2; v_call: TRBV10-1; j_call: TRBJ2-1; cdr3_aa: CASSGGEGQREGRGPNEQFF; cdr3_nt: TGCGCCAGCAGTGGAGGGGAAGGACAGCGGGAGGGCCGGGGGCCCAATGAGCAGTTCTTC
clone_size: once; d_call: TRBD1; v_call: TRBV28; j_call: TRBJ2-5; cdr3_aa: CASTTRQGLYQETQYF; cdr3_nt: TGTGCCAGCACCACTCGACAGGGATTGTACCAAGAGACCCAGTACTTC
clone_size: once; d_call: NA; v_call: TRBV11-3; j_call: TRBJ2-5; cdr3_aa: CASSFLETQYF; cdr3_nt: TGTGCCAGCAGCTTCTTGGAGACCCAGTACTTC
clone_size: NA; d_call: NA; v_call: TRBV19; j_call: TRBJ2-6; cdr3_aa: CASSINSPSGANVLTF; cdr3_nt: TGTGCCAGTAGTATCAACAGCCCCTCTGGGGCCAACGTCCTGACTTTC
clone_size: NA; d_call: TRBD1; v_call: TRBV2; j_call: TRBJ2-5; cdr3_aa: CASSLGTAQETQYF; cdr3_nt: TGTGCCAGCAGCCTCGGGACAGCCCAAGAGACCCAGTACTTC
clone_size: NA; d_call: TRBD1; v_call: TRBV7-8; j_call: TRBJ2-1; cdr3_aa: CASSLRDRANEQFF; cdr3_nt: TGTGCCAGCAGCTTACGGGACAGGGCAAATGAGCAGTTCTTC
clone_size: NA; d_call: NA; v_call: TRBV15; j_call: TRBJ2-3; cdr3_aa: CATSRDQGTDTQYF; cdr3_nt: TGTGCCACCAGCAGAGATCAGGGCACAGATACGCAGTATTTT
clone_size: NA; d_call: NA; v_call: TRBV27; j_call: TRBJ2-7; cdr3_aa: CASSPDTSRSSYEQYF; cdr3_nt: TGTGCCAGCAGTCCAGATACTAGCCGTAGCTCCTACGAGCAGTACTTC
clone_size: few; d_call: TRBD1; v_call: TRBV7-9; j_call: TRBJ1-4; cdr3_aa: CASSARTGGEKLFF; cdr3_nt: TGTGCCAGCAGCGCCCGGACAGGGGGGGAAAAACTGTTTTTT
clone_size: NA; d_call: TRBD1; v_call: TRBV13; j_call: TRBJ2-7; cdr3_aa: CASSSLGQGDYEQYF; cdr3_nt: TGTGCCAGCAGCTCCCTGGGACAGGGGGACTACGAGCAGTACTTC
clone_size: NA; d_call: NA; v_call: TRBV7-6; j_call: TRBJ2-3; cdr3_aa: CASSLASKAGQYSTDTQYF; cdr3_nt: TGTGCCAGCAGCTTAGCTTCGAAGGCGGGGCAGTATAGCACAGATACGCAGTATTTT
clone_size: NA; d_call: TRBD1; v_call: TRBV6-1; j_call: TRBJ2-7; cdr3_aa: CASSESDRAGLEVNF; cdr3_nt: TGTGCCAGCAGTGAATCTGACAGGGCGGGCTTAGAGGTGAACTTC
clone_size: NA; d_call: NA; v_call: TRBV19; j_call: TRBJ1-6; cdr3_aa: CASSMSRENSPLHF; cdr3_nt: TGTGCCAGTAGTATGAGCCGTGAGAATTCACCCCTCCACTTT
clone_size: few; d_call: TRBD1; v_call: TRBV5-6; j_call: TRBJ2-7; cdr3_aa: CASSLAAGTGTYF; cdr3_nt: TGTGCCAGCAGCTTGGCGGCAGGGACAGGGACGTACTTC
clone_size: NA; d_call: NA; v_call: TRBV6-6; j_call: TRBJ1-5; cdr3_aa: CASSYSPGANQPQHF; cdr3_nt: TGTGCCAGCAGTTACTCTCCAGGGGCCAATCAGCCCCAGCATTTT
clone_size: NA; d_call: NA; v_call: TRBV28; j_call: TRBJ1-1; cdr3_aa: CASTRIMNTEAFF; cdr3_nt: TGTGCCAGCACTAGAATTATGAACACTGAAGCTTTCTTT
clone_size: NA; d_call: NA; v_call: TRBV30; j_call: TRBJ1-1; cdr3_aa: CAWSTGTGSTEAFF; cdr3_nt: TGTGCCTGGAGTACCGGAACGGGGAGCACTGAAGCTTTCTTT
clone_size: once; d_call: TRBD2; v_call: TRBV13; j_call: TRBJ2-7; cdr3_aa: CASSPLRLAGGAYEQYF; cdr3_nt: TGTGCCAGCAGCCCACTAAGGCTAGCGGGAGGCGCCTACGAGCAGTACTTC
clone_size: NA; d_call: TRBD1; v_call: TRBV2; j_call: TRBJ1-1; cdr3_aa: CASSINGQGITEAFF; cdr3_nt: TGTGCCAGCAGTATCAATGGACAGGGGATCACTGAAGCTTTCTTT
clone_size: once; d_call: TRBD1; v_call: TRBV14; j_call: TRBJ1-1; cdr3_aa: CASRPSGGWGTEAFF; cdr3_nt: TGTGCCAGCAGACCTTCAGGGGGCTGGGGCACTGAAGCTTTCTTT
clone_size: NA; d_call: TRBD1; v_call: TRBV5-1; j_call: TRBJ2-5; cdr3_aa: CASSRDSKQETQYF; cdr3_nt: TGCGCCAGCAGCCGGGACAGCAAACAAGAGACCCAGTACTTC
clone_size: NA; d_call: NA; v_call: TRBV6-5; j_call: TRBJ1-1; cdr3_aa: CASSYGRKAFF; cdr3_nt: TGTGCCAGCAGTTACGGCAGGAAAGCTTTCTTT
clone_size: few; d_call: TRBD1; v_call: TRBV11-2; j_call: TRBJ1-3; cdr3_aa: CASRYRDSAGNTIYF; cdr3_nt: TGTGCCAGCAGATACCGGGACAGCGCTGGAAACACCATATATTTT
clone_size: NA; d_call: TRBD1; v_call: TRBV18; j_call: TRBJ1-5; cdr3_aa: CASSPPTGGVGNQPQHF; cdr3_nt: TGTGCCAGCTCACCACCGACAGGGGGCGTTGGCAATCAGCCCCAGCATTTT
clone_size: NA; d_call: TRBD1; v_call: TRBV24-1; j_call: TRBJ2-3; cdr3_aa: CATSDAGTGDADTQYF; cdr3_nt: TGTGCCACCAGTGACGCCGGGACAGGGGACGCAGATACGCAGTATTTT
clone_size: NA; d_call: NA; v_call: TRBV7-9; j_call: TRBJ1-1; cdr3_aa: CASSLERGLASTEAFF; cdr3_nt: TGTGCCAGCAGCTTAGAACGAGGATTGGCGAGCACTGAAGCTTTCTTT
clone_size: NA; d_call: TRBD2; v_call: TRBV7-3; j_call: TRBJ2-5; cdr3_aa: CASSLGLAGGQETQYF; cdr3_nt: TGTGCCAGCAGCTTAGGATTAGCGGGAGGGCAAGAGACCCAGTACTTC
clone_size: NA; d_call: TRBD1; v_call: TRBV29-1; j_call: TRBJ2-2; cdr3_aa: CSARTGGYTGELFF; cdr3_nt: TGCAGCGCCAGGACAGGGGGCTACACCGGGGAGCTGTTTTTT
clone_size: NA; d_call: NA; v_call: TRBV5-5; j_call: TRBJ2-5; cdr3_aa: CASSLGVETQYF; cdr3_nt: TGTGCCAGCAGCTTAGGGGTGGAGACCCAGTACTTC
clone_size: NA; d_call: NA; v_call: TRBV30; j_call: TRBJ2-2; cdr3_aa: CAWATGELFF; cdr3_nt: TGTGCCTGGGCTACCGGGGAGCTGTTTTTT
clone_size: NA; d_call: TRBD2; v_call: TRBV19; j_call: TRBJ2-2; cdr3_aa: CASLGGRIGELFF; cdr3_nt: TGTGCCAGTCTGGGCGGGAGGATCGGGGAGCTGTTTTTT
clone_size: NA; d_call: NA; v_call: TRBV29-1; j_call: TRBJ2-7; cdr3_aa: CSVEGYRGGSYEQYF; cdr3_nt: TGCAGCGTTGAAGGATACAGGGGGGGGTCCTACGAGCAGTACTTC
clone_size: few; d_call: TRBD1; v_call: TRBV5-4; j_call: TRBJ1-1; cdr3_aa: CASRGQAEAEAFF; cdr3_nt: TGTGCCAGCAGGGGACAGGCGGAGGCTGAAGCTTTCTTT
clone_size: NA; d_call: TRBD2; v_call: TRBV19; j_call: TRBJ2-5; cdr3_aa: CASSQGTSGRGETQYF; cdr3_nt: TGTGCCAGTAGTCAAGGGACTAGCGGGAGGGGAGAGACCCAGTACTTC
clone_size: NA; d_call: NA; v_call: TRBV7-2; j_call: TRBJ2-7; cdr3_aa: CASATDSWTKSYEQYF; cdr3_nt: TGTGCCAGCGCTACAGATTCTTGGACTAAATCCTACGAGCAGTACTTC
clone_size: once; d_call: TRBD2; v_call: TRBV28; j_call: TRBJ2-1; cdr3_aa: CASSSSGTSAYNEQFF; cdr3_nt: TGTGCCAGCAGTTCCAGCGGGACTAGCGCCTACAATGAGCAGTTCTTC
clone_size: once; d_call: TRBD2; v_call: TRBV3-1/TRBV3-2; j_call: TRBJ2-5; cdr3_aa: CASSQGGGQETQYF; cdr3_nt: TGTGCCAGCAGCCAAGGCGGGGGACAAGAGACCCAGTACTTC
clone_size: NA; d_call: TRBD2; v_call: TRBV11-1; j_call: TRBJ2-7; cdr3_aa: CASSSTSGGFYEQYF; cdr3_nt: TGTGCCAGCAGCTCGACTAGCGGGGGGTTCTACGAGCAGTACTTC
clone_size: NA; d_call: NA; v_call: TRBV10-2; j_call: TRBJ2-3; cdr3_aa: CASRGGDTQYF; cdr3_nt: TGCGCCAGCAGGGGGGGAGATACGCAGTATTTT
clone_size: NA; d_call: TRBD2; v_call: TRBV30; j_call: TRBJ2-7; cdr3_aa: CAWSFRAGDYEQYF; cdr3_nt: TGTGCCTGGAGTTTTAGGGCGGGAGACTACGAGCAGTACTTC
clone_size: NA; d_call: NA; v_call: TRBV11-2; j_call: TRBJ2-7; cdr3_aa: CASSPWRGKPYEQYF; cdr3_nt: TGTGCCAGCAGTCCCTGGCGGGGCAAACCCTACGAGCAGTACTTC
clone_size: NA; d_call: NA; v_call: TRBV15; j_call: TRBJ2-1; cdr3_aa: CATSSRYNNEQFF; cdr3_nt: TGTGCCACCAGCTCTAGATATAACAATGAGCAGTTCTTC
clone_size: once; d_call: NA; v_call: TRBV2; j_call: TRBJ2-5; cdr3_aa: CASSEGASQETQYF; cdr3_nt: TGTGCCAGCAGTGAGGGGGCCAGCCAAGAGACCCAGTACTTC
clone_size: NA; d_call: NA; v_call: TRBV5-1; j_call: TRBJ1-2; cdr3_aa: CASSLAPTGGYTF; cdr3_nt: TGCGCCAGCAGCTTGGCGCCCACGGGTGGCTACACCTTC
clone_size: NA; d_call: TRBD2; v_call: TRBV19; j_call: TRBJ2-2; cdr3_aa: CASRKTGPGGAGELFF; cdr3_nt: TGTGCCAGTAGGAAGACAGGCCCCGGGGGGGCCGGGGAGCTGTTTTTT
clone_size: NA; d_call: NA; v_call: TRBV19; j_call: TRBJ1-1; cdr3_aa: CASSIRAGNTEAFF; cdr3_nt: TGTGCCAGTAGTATCAGGGCTGGTAACACTGAAGCTTTCTTT
clone_size: NA; d_call: TRBD1; v_call: TRBV19; j_call: TRBJ2-4; cdr3_aa: CASSTRAGTENIQYF; cdr3_nt: TGTGCCAGTAGTACTAGAGCAGGGACAGAAAACATTCAGTACTTC